The rows below give T cell receptor beta chains drawn from one sample of a study of T cell repertoires in cytomegalovirus infection. TCRdb re-called the reads with MiXCR, one entry per CDR3 protein. The sample holds approximately 500,000 distinct CDR3 sequences; about 15% are singletons and the top ten take 20% to 30%. Sequenced: CD8+ T cells from PBMCs. The receptors were gathered from a human donor in good health (CMV status not recorded). Some clones in this sample may be carry-over from other donors' samples. Both conserved end residues are part of each CDR3. The D gene is left open where the match is weak. Size values are once, few and many counts, or a class for expanded clones, and some rows have none.

j_call v_call clone_size d_call cdr3_aa cdr3_nt
TRBJ1-4 TRBV2 NA NA CASSEAGTGIANEKLFF TGTGCCAGCAGTGAAGCGGGTACAGGGATTGCTAACGAAAAACTGTTTTTT
TRBJ2-7 TRBV6-5 many NA CASSYFSTGTYEQYF TGTGCCAGCAGTTACTTCTCTACCGGGACCTACGAGCAGTACTTC
TRBJ2-3 TRBV7-8 many NA CASSFLRTTSTDTQYF TGTGCCAGCAGCTTCTTACGGACAACTAGCACAGATACGCAGTATTTT
TRBJ2-2 TRBV7-9 many TRBD1 CASSPGQGVAGELFF TGTGCCAGCAGCCCAGGACAGGGGGTCGCCGGGGAGCTGTTTTTT
TRBJ1-2 TRBV5-4 NA TRBD1 CASSLDGTGASLGYTF TGTGCCAGCAGCTTGGACGGGACAGGAGCCTCCCTAGGCTACACCTTC
TRBJ2-1 TRBV30 few NA CAWSGLLANNEQFF TGTGCCTGGAGTGGTCTTCTAGCCAACAATGAGCAGTTCTTC
TRBJ1-5 TRBV10-3 NA NA CAISEKWRQEINQPQHF TGTGCCATCAGTGAAAAATGGAGGCAGGAGATAAATCAGCCCCAGCATTTT
TRBJ2-1 TRBV12-3/TRBV12-4 few NA CASLLGHNNEQFF TGTGCCAGCCTCCTAGGCCACAACAATGAGCAGTTCTTC
TRBJ1-1 TRBV30 few NA CAWSGTWGTEAFF TGTGCCTGGAGTGGTACCTGGGGGACTGAAGCTTTCTTT
TRBJ1-1 TRBV14 few NA CASSQWGGSMNTEAFF TGTGCCAGCAGCCAGTGGGGCGGAAGCATGAACACTGAAGCTTTCTTT
TRBJ1-1 TRBV29-1 NA NA CSVATPYTEAFF TGCAGCGTTGCAACACCCTACACTGAAGCTTTCTTT
TRBJ2-5 TRBV4-1 few TRBD2 CASSQDGTIAETQYF TGCGCCAGCAGCCAAGATGGGACTATTGCGGAGACCCAGTACTTC
TRBJ2-1 TRBV9 few TRBD2 CASSVGSGGAYNEQFF TGTGCCAGCAGCGTAGGGTCGGGAGGGGCCTACAATGAGCAGTTCTTC
TRBJ2-3 TRBV9 NA NA CASSESKSTDTQYF TGTGCCAGCAGCGAATCGAAAAGCACAGATACGCAGTATTTT
TRBJ2-1 TRBV20-1 NA NA CSARDRESYNEQFF TGCAGTGCTAGAGACCGGGAGAGCTACAATGAGCAGTTCTTC
TRBJ1-2 TRBV11-2 many NA CASSLVGDYGYTF TGTGCCAGCAGCTTAGTGGGGGACTATGGCTACACCTTC
TRBJ2-1 TRBV20-1 few TRBD2 CSARDLGGSKNEQFF TGCAGTGCTAGAGATCTAGGCGGGAGTAAAAATGAGCAGTTCTTC
TRBJ1-2 TRBV4-1 few NA CASSQRTDYTF TGCGCCAGCAGCCAAAGGACAGACTACACCTTC
TRBJ2-7 TRBV2 few NA CATVLRGHEQYF TGTGCCACCGTTCTCAGGGGTCACGAGCAGTACTTC
TRBJ1-2 TRBV5-5 few NA CASSSFPSGAYGYTF TGTGCCAGCAGCTCCTTTCCATCGGGGGCTTATGGCTACACCTTC
TRBJ2-7 TRBV5-1 few TRBD1 CASSHDRGQYEQYF TGCGCCAGCAGCCACGACAGGGGACAGTACGAGCAGTACTTC
TRBJ2-1 TRBV4-1 NA NA CASSHAPYNEQFF TGCGCCAGCAGCCATGCCCCCTACAATGAGCAGTTCTTC
TRBJ1-3 TRBV11-2 many NA CASTSGSPGNTIYF TGTGCCAGCACGTCCGGCAGCCCTGGAAACACCATATATTTT
TRBJ2-7 TRBV12-5 many TRBD1 CASGLVIRTGDNYEQYF TGTGCTAGTGGTTTGGTTATCCGGACAGGGGACAATTACGAGCAGTACTTC